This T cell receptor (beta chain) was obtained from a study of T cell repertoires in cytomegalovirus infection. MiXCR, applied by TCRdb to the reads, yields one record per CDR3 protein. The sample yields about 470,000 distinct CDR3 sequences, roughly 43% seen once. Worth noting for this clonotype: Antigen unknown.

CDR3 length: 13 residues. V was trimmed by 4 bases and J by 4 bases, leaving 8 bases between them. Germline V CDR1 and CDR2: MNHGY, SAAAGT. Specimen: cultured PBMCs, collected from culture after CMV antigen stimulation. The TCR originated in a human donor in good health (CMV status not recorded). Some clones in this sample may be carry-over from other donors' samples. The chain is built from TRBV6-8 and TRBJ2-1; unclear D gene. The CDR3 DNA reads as TGTGCCAGCAGTTGGACGGAGTACAATGAGCAGTTCTTC. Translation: CASSWTEYNEQFF.